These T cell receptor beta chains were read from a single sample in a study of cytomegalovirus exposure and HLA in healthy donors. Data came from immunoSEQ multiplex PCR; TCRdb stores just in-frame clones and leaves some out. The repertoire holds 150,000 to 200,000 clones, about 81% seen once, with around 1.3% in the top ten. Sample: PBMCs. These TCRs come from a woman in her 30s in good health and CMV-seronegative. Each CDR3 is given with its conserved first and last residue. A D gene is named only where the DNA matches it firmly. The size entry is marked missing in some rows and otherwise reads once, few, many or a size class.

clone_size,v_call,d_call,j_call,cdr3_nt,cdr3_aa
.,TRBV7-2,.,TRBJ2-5,TGTGCCAGCAGCTTAGCACGTCAGGGGCTCCAAGAGACCCAGTACTTC,CASSLARQGLQETQYF
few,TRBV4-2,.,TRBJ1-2,TGTGCCAGCAGCCTCGACCTGTCGGGGAGCTATGGCTACACCTTC,CASSLDLSGSYGYTF
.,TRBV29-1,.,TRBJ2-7,TGCAGTCGGGACAACTCCTACGAGCAGTACTTC,CSRDNSYEQYF
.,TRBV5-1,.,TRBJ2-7,TGCGCCAGCAGCCACCGAGCCTACGAGCAGTACTTC,CASSHRAYEQYF
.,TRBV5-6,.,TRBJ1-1,TGTGCCAGCTACGGGGAGCGGGACACTGAAGCTTTCTTT,CASYGERDTEAFF
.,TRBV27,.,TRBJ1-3,TGTGCCAGCAGTTTAAGGGGCTCTGGAAACACCATATATTTT,CASSLRGSGNTIYF
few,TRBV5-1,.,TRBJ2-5,TGCGCCAGCAGCACCGGGACACCCGATAAGGAGACCCAGTACTTC,CASSTGTPDKETQYF
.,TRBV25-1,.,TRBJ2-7,TGTGCCAGCAGTGATCGGTCAGGGGTCTACGAGCAGTACTTC,CASSDRSGVYEQYF
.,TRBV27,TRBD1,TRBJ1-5,TGTGCCAGCAGTCGAACAGGGGGCTATCAGCCCCAGCATTTT,CASSRTGGYQPQHF
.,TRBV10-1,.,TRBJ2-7,TGCGCCAGCAGTGATCCTCCGGGGTACGAGCAGTACTTC,CASSDPPGYEQYF
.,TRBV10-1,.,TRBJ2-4,TGCGCCAGCAGTGAGTCTACAGGGAAAAACATTCAGTACTTC,CASSESTGKNIQYF
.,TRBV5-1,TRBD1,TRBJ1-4,TGCGCCAGCAGCTTGGAGCAGGGGGTAGGAAAACTGTTTTTT,CASSLEQGVGKLFF
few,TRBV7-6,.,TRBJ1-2,TGTGCCAGCAGCCCTGGAGGGGACTATGGCTACACCTTC,CASSPGGDYGYTF
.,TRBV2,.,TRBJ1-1,TGTGCCAGCGTCCCGAGGGGGGGCACTGAAGCTTTCTTT,CASVPRGGTEAFF
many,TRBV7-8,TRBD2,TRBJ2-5,TGTGCCAGCAGCTTGGGACTAGCGGAGTCAAAAGGGACCCAGTACTTC,CASSLGLAESKGTQYF
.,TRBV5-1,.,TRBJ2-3,TGCGCCAGCAGCTTGGCCGGCATGGAGGGGGCCGATACGCAGTATTTT,CASSLAGMEGADTQYF
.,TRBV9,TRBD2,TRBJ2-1,TGTGCCAGCAGCGTGGGCGGGGGAAATTACAATGAGCAGTTCTTC,CASSVGGGNYNEQFF
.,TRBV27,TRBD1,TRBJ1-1,TGTGCCAGCAGTTCCCGGGACAGGCCGAACACTGAAGCTTTCTTT,CASSSRDRPNTEAFF
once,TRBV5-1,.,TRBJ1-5,TGCGCCAGCAGCTTGACACCTAGCAATCAGCCCCAGCATTTT,CASSLTPSNQPQHF
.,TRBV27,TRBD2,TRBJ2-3,TGTGCCAGCAGTTTTGGGGGGGAGACGCAGTATTTT,CASSFGGETQYF
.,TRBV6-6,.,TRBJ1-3,TGTGCCAGCAGAGGACAGTACTCCTCTGGAAACACCATATATTTT,CASRGQYSSGNTIYF
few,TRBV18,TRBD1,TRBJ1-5,TGTGCCAGCTCATTACAGGGGGCCGGACAGCCCCAGCATTTT,CASSLQGAGQPQHF
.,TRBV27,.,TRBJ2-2,TGTGCCAGCAGGCGGACAAACACCGGGGAGCTGTTTTTT,CASRRTNTGELFF
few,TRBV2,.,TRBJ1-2,TGTGCCAGCAGTGAAGGGCAGGGATTCTATGGCTACACCTTC,CASSEGQGFYGYTF
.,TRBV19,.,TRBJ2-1,TGTGCCAGTAGTATTAACATCCATGTGCAGTTCTTC,CASSINIHVQFF
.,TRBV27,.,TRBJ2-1,TGTGCCAGCAGTTTAGGGCATGAGCAGTTCTTC,CASSLGHEQFF
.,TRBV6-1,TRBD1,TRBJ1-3,TGTGCCAGCAGTGGCGTGGGGACAGGGGCTCGAAACACCATATATTTT,CASSGVGTGARNTIYF
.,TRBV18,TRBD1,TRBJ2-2,TGTGCCAGCTCACGAACCGGGACAGGGAAGCCCGGGGAGCTGTTTTTT,CASSRTGTGKPGELFF
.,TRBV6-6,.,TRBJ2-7,TGTGCCAGCAGTTACCGAGGATTCCAGGGCTCCTACGAGCAGTACTTC,CASSYRGFQGSYEQYF
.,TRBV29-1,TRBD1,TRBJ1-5,TGCAGCGTGAAGGACAGGGGGAGCAATCAGCCCCAGCATTTT,CSVKDRGSNQPQHF
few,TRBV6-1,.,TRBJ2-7,TGTGCCGCCTATTCAGGGGGGACCTACGAGCAGTACTTC,CAAYSGGTYEQYF
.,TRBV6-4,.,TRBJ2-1,TGTGCCAGCAGTGAGTCCGGAGGGGCTACTGAGCAGTTCTTC,CASSESGGATEQFF
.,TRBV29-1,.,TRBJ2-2,TGCAGCGTTGAAGTTACCAGGGGCGGCGGGGAGCTGTTTTTT,CSVEVTRGGGELFF
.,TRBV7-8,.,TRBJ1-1,TGTGCCAGCAGCTTTCGGTTAGTCGCGAACACTGAAGCTTTCTTT,CASSFRLVANTEAFF
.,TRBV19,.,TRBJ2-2,TGTGCCAGTAGTATAGGTTCTCGGTCCCCCGGGGAGCTGTTTTTT,CASSIGSRSPGELFF
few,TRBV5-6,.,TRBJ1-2,TGTGCCAGCAGCTCGACAGCTTATGGCTACACCTTC,CASSSTAYGYTF
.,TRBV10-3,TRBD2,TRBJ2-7,TGTGCCATCAAGGACAGGGGAGGGACTAGCGGGGTCGAGCAGTACTTC,CAIKDRGGTSGVEQYF
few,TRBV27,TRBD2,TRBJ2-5,TGTGCCAGCCAACAATTAGCTATAGCGGGGCCCCAAGAGACCCAGTACTTC,CASQQLAIAGPQETQYF
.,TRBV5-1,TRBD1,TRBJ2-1,TGCGCCAGCAGCTTGTGGCAGGGGGCTCAGAATGAGCAGTTCTTC,CASSLWQGAQNEQFF
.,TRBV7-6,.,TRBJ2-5,TGTGCCAGCAGCTTTGGCGGGTCAGAGACCCAGTACTTC,CASSFGGSETQYF
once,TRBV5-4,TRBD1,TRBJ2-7,TGTGCCAGCAGCGTGGGGACAGAGAACGAGCAGTACTTC,CASSVGTENEQYF
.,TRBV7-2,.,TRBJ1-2,TGTGCCAGCAGCTTAAAGAGACACAACTATGGCTACACCTTC,CASSLKRHNYGYTF
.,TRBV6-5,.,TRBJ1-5,TGTGCCAGCAGTTACTCGGTTGCAGGGTCGAGTCAGCCCCAGCATTTT,CASSYSVAGSSQPQHF
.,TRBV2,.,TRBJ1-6,TGTGCCAGCAGTAAAGACGCCAGGGGCGGAAATTCACCCCTCCACTTT,CASSKDARGGNSPLHF
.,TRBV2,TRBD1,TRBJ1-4,TGTGCCAGCACCCTAGACAGGGGGGCAACTAATGAAAAACTGTTTTTT,CASTLDRGATNEKLFF
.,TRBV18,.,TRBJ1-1,TGTGCCAGCTCACCTCCCAGGGTAACGAACACTGAAGCTTTCTTT,CASSPPRVTNTEAFF
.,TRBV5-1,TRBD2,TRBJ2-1,TGCGCCAGCAGCCCGGGACCAGCGGGGGTGACCTACAATGAGCAGTTCTTC,CASSPGPAGVTYNEQFF
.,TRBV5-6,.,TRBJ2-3,TGTGCCAGCAGCCCTGATAGGAGTAGCACAGATACGCAGTATTTT,CASSPDRSSTDTQYF
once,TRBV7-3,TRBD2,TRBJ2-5,TGTGCCAGCAGCCCTCACGGGAGGGGCGAAGAAGAGACCCAGTACTTC,CASSPHGRGEEETQYF
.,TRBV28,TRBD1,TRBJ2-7,TGTGCCAGCAGTCCTGGGACAGTTCCCGAGCAGTACTTC,CASSPGTVPEQYF